Listed here are 17 T cell receptor beta chains from one sample, sequenced in a study of cytomegalovirus exposure and HLA in healthy donors. Amplification used 60 Vbeta primers and 13 Jbeta primers. TCRdb's copy holds only in-frame clones and misses some; the assay was immunoSEQ multiplex PCR. The sample holds around 180,000 clones, roughly 80% seen once. Sequences were obtained from PBMCs. The receptors derive from a woman aged 30 to 39 in good health and CMV-seropositive.

A few counts support this clone. The CDR3 region is CASSQDGGTPMNTEAFF. CDR3 DNA sequence: TGTGCCAGCAGCCAAGATGGGGGCACCCCCATGAACACTGAAGCTTTCTTT. The chain has TRBV4-2 and TRBJ1-1, with D perhaps matching TRBD1 (6 bases). The CDR3 spans 17 residues. Trimming stripped 0 bases from V and 0 bases from J, with 14 bases between. Germline V gene data show CDR1 as LGHNA and CDR2 as YNFKEQ.

The chain carries TRBV7-9 and TRBJ2-7; D gene ambiguous. In germline, CDR1 is SEHNR, CDR2 FQNEAQ (reference sequence). The V end was cut by 5 bases, the J end by 7 bases, with 18 bases between. This CDR3 comprises 14 residues. CDR3 amino acids: CASSPWATVKEQYF. CDR3 DNA: TGTGCCAGCAGCCCTTGGGCAACGGTTAAAGAGCAGTACTTC.

The rearrangement uses TRBV2 and TRBJ2-7; D remains unclear. Germline V gene sequence: CDR1 SNHLY, CDR2 FYNNEI. This CDR3 region has 12 residues. V gave up 8 bases and J gave up 0 bases, with 8 bases separating them. CDR3 sequence: CASDKTSYEQYF. The CDR3 DNA reads as TGTGCCAGCGACAAGACCTCCTACGAGCAGTACTTC.

This chain connects TRBV5-1 to TRBJ2-4; 7 bases line up with TRBD2. V was pared by 1 base and J by 8 bases, with 9 bases of the junction left unmatched. The CDR3 is 15 residues long. Per the germline V gene, CDR1 is SGHRS and CDR2 is YFSETQ. The DNA of the CDR3 is TGCGCCAGCAGCTTGCGGGCGGGAGCGAATGACATTCAGTACTTC. Translation gives CASSLRAGANDIQYF.

The chain employs TRBV5-1 and TRBJ1-6; D not certain. V was clipped by 2 bases and J by 0 bases, with 12 bases between them. The CDR3 is 17 residues long. Germline-derived CDR1 and CDR2 are SGHRS and YFSETQ. This CDR3 is CASSFIGDLSYNSPLHF. The DNA for the CDR3 is TGCGCCAGCAGCTTCATCGGTGATCTCTCCTATAATTCACCCCTCCACTTT.

The chain couples TRBV28 to TRBJ2-1, with 12 bases identical to TRBD2. Trimming took 6 bases from V and 7 from J; bases not matched to a gene: 4. Germline V gives CDR1 MDHEN, CDR2 SYDVKM. This CDR3 comprises 14 residues. The CDR3 coding sequence is TGTGCCAGCAGATGGACTAGCGGGATAAATGAGCAGTTCTTC. Encoded protein: CASRWTSGINEQFF. Based on the CDR3 plus reference TRBV28 and TRBJ2-1, the full variable domain is DVKVTQSSRYLVKRTGEKVFLECVQDMDHENMFWYRQDPGLGLRLIYFSYDVKMKEKGDIPEGYSVSREKKERFSLILESASTNQTSMYLCASRWTSGINEQFFGPGTRLTVL.

For the CDR3, the DNA is TGTGCCAGCTCACCGCCGTTTTCGGCAGATACGCAGTATTTT. Encoded protein: CASSPPFSADTQYF. The chain employs TRBV18 and TRBJ2-3, with D unclear. The CDR3 consists of 14 residues. The V gene lost 3 bases and the J gene lost 4 bases, with 11 bases spanning the gap. Germline CDR1 KGHSH, CDR2 LQKENI.

Written as DNA, the CDR3 is TGTGCCAGCAGCGGGGGGACTAGCGGGGTTTGGTCCTACAATGAGCAGTTCTTC. It specifies CASSGGTSGVWSYNEQFF. The chain links TRBV5-6 to TRBJ2-1; 13 positions agree with TRBD2. Trimming took 4 bases from V and 1 from J; bases not matched to a gene: 8. CDR3 length: 18 residues. The germline CDR1 and CDR2 sequences are SGHDT and YYEEEE.

A few counts support this clone. This chain joins TRBV9 and TRBJ1-1; 8 bases map to TRBD1. Trimming took 0 bases from V and 4 from J; bases not matched to a gene: 5. This CDR3 contains 15 residues. In germline, CDR1 is SGDLS, CDR2 YYNGEE. The CDR3 DNA follows: TGTGCCAGCAGCGTAGTGGGTCAGGGGGCCACTGAAGCTTTCTTT. Protein sequence: CASSVVGQGATEAFF.

The chain has TRBV9 and TRBJ2-1; D is unresolved. Germline CDR1 is SGDLS and CDR2 is YYNGEE. V gave up 1 base and J gave up 0 bases, with 14 bases separating them. CDR3 length equals 17 residues. CDR3 region: CASSVFSSGSSYNEQFF. CDR3 DNA: TGTGCCAGCAGCGTATTCAGTTCAGGCAGCTCCTACAATGAGCAGTTCTTC. Full variable domain (rest looked up from reference TRBV9 and TRBJ2-1): DSGVTQTPKHLITATGQRVTLRCSPRSGDLSVYWYQQSLDQGLQFLIQYYNGEERAKGNILERFSAQQFPDLHSELNLSSLELGDSALYFCASSVFSSGSSYNEQFFGPGTRLTVL.

The V gene is TRBV6-4, the J gene TRBJ1-5; no firm D call. The CDR3 runs to 11 residues. CDR1 and CDR2 (germline): MRHNA, SNTAGT. Trimming shortened V by 7 bases and J by 5 bases, and 6 bases separated the two germline ends. For the CDR3, the DNA is TGTGCCAGCACTGGGCATCAGCCCCAGCATTTT. This sequence encodes CASTGHQPQHF.

The genes are TRBV11-3 and TRBJ2-3; D ambiguous. Germline loops: CDR1 SGHNT, CDR2 YENEEA. The length of the CDR3 is 13 residues. Trimming cost V 4 bases and J 1 base, with 6 bases left between them. CDR3 DNA sequence: TGTGCCAGCAGCTCCCAGGGCACAGATACGCAGTATTTT. Protein: CASSSQGTDTQYF.

The rearrangement joins TRBV5-1 to TRBJ1-1, with TRBD1 matching over 9 bases. J was trimmed by 7 bases and V by 0 bases; bases with no gene match: 4. Germline V lookup: CDR1 SGHRS, CDR2 YFSETQ. The CDR3 runs 14 residues. The DNA of the CDR3 is TGCGCCAGCAGCTTGGGTAGACAGGGGGGTGAAGCTTTCTTT. Translating gives CASSLGRQGGEAFF.

The J gene is TRBJ2-1, the V gene TRBV7-8, with D possibly TRBD2 on 5 matching bases. Deletions cut 5 bases from V and 8 bases from J, with 13 bases between. CDR1 and CDR2 from the germline V gene are SGHVS and FQNEAQ. The CDR3 runs 13 residues. The CDR3 region is CASSPFKRDEQFF. CDR3 bases: TGTGCCAGCAGCCCCTTCAAGAGGGATGAGCAGTTCTTC. The variable domain in full, completed from reference TRBV7-8 and TRBJ2-1, reads GAGVSQSPRYKVAKRGQDVALRCDPISGHVSLFWYQQALGQGPEFLTYFQNEAQLDKSGLPSDRFFAERPEGSVSTLKIQRTQQEDSAVYLCASSPFKRDEQFFGPGTRLTVL.

This clone was counted only a few times. The chain uses TRBV19 and TRBJ1-1; unclear D gene. V lost 4 bases and J lost 0, with 3 bases in between. Germline V CDR1 and CDR2: LNHDA, SQIVND (reference sequence). CDR3 length: 12 amino acids. The CDR3 spells CASSRVNTEAFF. In DNA form, the CDR3 reads TGTGCCAGTAGTAGAGTGAACACTGAAGCTTTCTTT.

This clone was counted only a few times. V usage is TRBV4-1 and J usage is TRBJ1-1; D remains ambiguous. Germline V gene data show CDR1 as MGHRA and CDR2 as YSYEKL. Trimming left V 0 bases short and J 0 bases short, with 8 bases between. The CDR3 runs 15 residues. Written as DNA, the CDR3 is TGCGCCAGCAGCCAAGATGGCATCATGAACACTGAAGCTTTCTTT. The encoded protein is CASSQDGIMNTEAFF.

The chain has TRBV7-6 and TRBJ2-1; TRBD2 might be the D (5 bases). Trimming took 1 base from V and 3 from J, leaving 13 bases between them. Germline V gives CDR1 SGHVS, CDR2 FNYEAQ. The CDR3 runs 16 residues. CDR3 amino acids: CASSLDVGSYYNEQFF. CDR3 nucleotides: TGTGCCAGCAGCTTAGACGTGGGGAGCTACTACAATGAGCAGTTCTTC. Variable domain in full (rest from reference TRBV7-6 and TRBJ2-1): GAGVSQSPRYKVTKRGQDVALRCDPISGHVSLYWYRQALGQGPEFLTYFNYEAQQDKSGLPNDRFSAERPEGSISTLTIQRTEQRDSAMYRCASSLDVGSYYNEQFFGPGTRLTVL.